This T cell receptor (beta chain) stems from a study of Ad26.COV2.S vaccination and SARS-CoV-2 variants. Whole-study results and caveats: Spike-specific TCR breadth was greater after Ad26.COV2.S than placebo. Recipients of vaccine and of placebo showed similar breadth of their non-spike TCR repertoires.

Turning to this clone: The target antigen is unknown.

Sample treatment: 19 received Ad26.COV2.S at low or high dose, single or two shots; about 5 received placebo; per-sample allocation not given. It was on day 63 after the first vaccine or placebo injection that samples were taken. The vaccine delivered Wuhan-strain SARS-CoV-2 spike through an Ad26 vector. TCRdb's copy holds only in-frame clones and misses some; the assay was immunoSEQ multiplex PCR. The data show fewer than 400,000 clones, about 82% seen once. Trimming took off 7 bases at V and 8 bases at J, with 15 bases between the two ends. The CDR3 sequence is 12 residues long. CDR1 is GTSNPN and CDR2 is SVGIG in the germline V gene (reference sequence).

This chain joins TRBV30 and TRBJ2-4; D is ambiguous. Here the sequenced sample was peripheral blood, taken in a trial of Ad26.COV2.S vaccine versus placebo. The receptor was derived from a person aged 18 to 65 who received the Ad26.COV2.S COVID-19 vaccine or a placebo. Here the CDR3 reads CAFRTSSYIQYF. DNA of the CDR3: TGTGCCTTTCGGACCTCCTCGTACATTCAGTACTTC.